This record looks at one TCR beta chain sequence and its context. Its antigen remains undetermined. No much larger clonotype is one base removed from it; base qualities were not supplied. Enrolling through a virtual design, the prospective study's participants ranged in age from roughly 18 to 89 years and lived across 20 to 30 United States geographic areas. In the prospective study, participants were assigned to cohorts based on the clinical history participants reported in a screening survey and a study questionnaire. Recovered participants in ImmuneRACE Cohort 3 were defined as having two consecutive negative NP/OP PCR tests, clearance from a healthcare professional, or resolution of symptoms. In the prospective study, whole blood, serum and a nasopharyngeal or oropharyngeal swab were collected from each participant by mobile phlebotomists. Prospective study participants could optionally give additional blood draws and questionnaires over a roughly 2-month period. Before DNA extraction, prospective study blood samples were shipped either frozen or at room temperature.

From cysteine to phenylalanine, the CDR3 is 15 amino acids long. Kept here is only the CDR3 DNA, which spans 45 bases and is read in frame from base 1. CDR1 and CDR2 were assigned from the germline V gene (reference sequence) as SGHNT and YYREEE. Trimming takes 0 bases off V and 4 bases off J; junction bases not matched to a gene: 3. The data belong to a study of blood T cell repertoires in COVID-19 (dated by TCRdb to 2018 to 2021). Regarding the research as a whole: Samples covering the acute and convalescent phases of COVID-19 were provided by collaborators in the United States, Italy and Spain. The prospective study material was composed of cDNA or gDNA derived from T cells, B-cell-depleted T cells, or PBMCs. Subjects who had been exposed to COVID-19, were actively infected with it, or had recovered from it provided the deeply sampled blood TCRbeta repertoires that made up the dataset. The repertoires were released in a freely available public database intended as a resource for research on the immune response to SARS-CoV-2. Samples came from the ongoing ImmuneRACE study (first 160 participants) plus 1,254 subjects from 6 global collaborators. A de-identified subject ID, COVID-19 status, age in years and sex were almost always included in the sample metadata. Where available, HLA class I and class II types were taken from metadata supplied by the sample provider and were not determined by assay-based typing. Paper-wide results and their limitations: Clinical and demographic metadata were provided uncurated, with the amount varying by source and participant.

The immunoSEQ Assay, a bias-controlled multiplex PCR, was used to amplify TCRbeta CDR3 regions from genomic DNA. Per the authors' processing: The number of nucleated cells in each sample was estimated by amplification of reference gene primers within the assay. Sequence reads were collapsed and filtered to measure the absolute abundance of every unique TCRbeta CDR3 rearrangement. For each sample, productive Simpson clonality was calculated as the square root of Simpson's diversity index across productive rearrangements. TCRdb limited this immuneACCESS table to in-frame rearrangements with V and J called. A share of clones is missing; checked studies link under half to unresolved V genes, and the rest is unexplained. D and trimming come from the DNA, and the V and J calls and clone size come from that table. In this sample the table shows hundreds of thousands of clones, around 91% of which occur a single time. The top ten clonotypes cover 0.95% to 1.3% of the sample.

The TCR comes from a man aged 25-40 years who had recovered from COVID-19. Sequenced sample: PBMCs or T cells enriched from blood (not recorded which). The chain is encoded by TRBV5-4 joined to TRBJ2-5; the central 10 bases match TRBD2. The CDR3: CASSLGPSGGETQYF. The sequenced DNA: TGTGCCAGCAGCTTGGGGCCTAGCGGGGGAGAGACCCAGTACTTC.